Sequencing of this T cell receptor beta chain was carried out in a study of blood T cell repertoires in COVID-19. The table came from immunoSEQ multiplex PCR; TCRdb's copy has only in-frame clones and leaves some out. The table has 250,000 or so clones, roughly 90% seen once. The germline V gene encodes CDR1 MNHEY and CDR2 SVGAGI. The J segment lost 6 bases and the V segment lost 6 bases, leaving 3 bases of the junction unmatched. The CDR3 has 12 amino acids. Sample: peripheral blood. The chain links TRBV6-5 to TRBJ1-2; 8 bases are a match to TRBD1. The source is a young man with active or convalescent COVID-19. The CDR3 bases are TGTGCCAGCAGCGGACAGGGAAATGGCTACACCTTC. Its protein is CASSGQGNGYTF.